These 20 T cell receptor beta chains share one sample of origin, sequenced in a study of T cells after yellow fever vaccination. Each CDR3 protein is one row after TCRdb ran MiXCR on the 5' RACE reads. Here the sample spans about 320,000 distinct CDR3 sequences, roughly an eighth being singletons. The sample in question was CD4+ T cells sorted from PBMCs, obtained 15 days after the yellow fever booster vaccination. These receptors originate from a man between 18 and 35 years old who received the YFV17D yellow fever vaccine.

This sequence joins TRBV12-3 or TRBV12-4 and TRBJ1-6; TRBD1 is a possible D gene (6 bases). The ends were cut back, 3 bases at V and 8 bases at J, with 11 bases in the middle. CDR3 length: 14 residues. The CDR3 DNA is TGTGCCAGCAGTTTTAGGAGGGGGGATTCACCCCTCCACTTT. Protein sequence: CASSFRRGDSPLHF.

The chain is built from TRBV7-7 and TRBJ2-1; 7 positions match TRBD1. Germline V gives CDR1 SSHAT, CDR2 FNYEAQ (reference sequence). The ends lost 3 bases at V and 8 bases at J; junction bases unmatched: 16. The CDR3 is 17 residues long. CDR3 protein: CASSFAPPMTGMDEQFF. The CDR3 coding sequence is TGTGCCAGCAGCTTTGCCCCCCCTATGACAGGGATGGATGAGCAGTTCTTC.

The chain carries TRBV20-1 and TRBJ1-5, with 8 nucleotides matching TRBD1. The CDR3 is 14 residues long. Germline trimming cut 4 bases from V and 7 bases from J; bases unmatched to any gene: 9. CDR1 is DFQATT and CDR2 is SNEGSKA in the germline V gene (reference sequence). The CDR3 here is CSAIDPGGRQPQHF. CDR3 sequence (DNA): TGCAGTGCTATAGACCCAGGGGGCAGGCAGCCCCAGCATTTT.

This clonotype was detected only a few times. The chain uses TRBV18 and TRBJ2-3; 8 bases are a match to TRBD1. The junction had 4 bases not matched to a gene; V was cut back by 3 bases and J by 2 bases. Germline V lookup: CDR1 KGHSH, CDR2 LQKENI. CDR3 size: 15 residues. Here the CDR3 reads CASSPRGPATDTQYF. The CDR3 DNA sequence: TGTGCCAGCTCACCCAGGGGGCCAGCCACAGATACGCAGTATTTT.

The J gene is TRBJ2-7, the V gene TRBV29-1; D not resolved. V was shortened by 2 bases and J by 3 bases, with 14 bases between the two germline ends. Germline lookup yields CDR1 SQVTM and CDR2 ANQGSEA. This CDR3 has 14 residues. The CDR3 nucleotides are TGCAGCGTTGAAATGTCCAGACGGTGCTACGAGCAGTACTTC. Amino acids: CSVEMSRRCYEQYF.

Only a few counts were recorded for this clonotype. It is likely a read error, because the conserved phenylalanine at the end of the CDR3 is missing. The limits of the CDR3 on the DNA are not certain, so only TCRdb's listed CDR3 is given. The V and J genes are TRBV21-1 and TRBJ2-4; TRBD2 is the table's D call and was not checked against the DNA. TRBV21-1 is an annotated pseudogene. Termini included, the CDR3 measures 12 amino acids. The chain's CDR3 is CASSKRRVDPGT.

This clonotype was counted only a few times. The chain carries TRBV12-3 or TRBV12-4 and TRBJ2-4; a possible D gene is TRBD1 (8 bases). Trimming left V 5 bases short and J 7 bases short, with 18 bases between. CDR3 size: 15 residues. CDR3 DNA: TGTGCCAGCAGTCTCGGACAGGGAGGGAGGAACATTCAGTACTTC. Encoded protein: CASSLGQGGRNIQYF.

This clonotype was seen ten or more times. The CDR3 coding sequence is TGTGCCAGCAGCTTGACAGGGGGTGAGACTGAAGCTTTCTTT. It encodes CASSLTGGETEAFF. V gene TRBV27 combines with J gene TRBJ1-1, with 9 bases aligning to TRBD1. Germline lookup yields CDR1 MNHEY and CDR2 SMNVEV (reference sequence). This CDR3 comprises 14 residues. Trimming removed 6 bases from V and 5 bases from J; junction bases left unmatched: 7.

The chain links TRBV19 to TRBJ2-5, with D perhaps being TRBD1 or TRBD2 (5 bases each). CDR3 size: 16 residues. The ends were cut back, 0 bases at V and 3 bases at J, with 14 bases in the middle. Germline values: CDR1 LNHDA, CDR2 SQIVND (reference sequence). CDR3: CASSIDEAGREETQYF. The CDR3 coding sequence is TGTGCCAGTAGTATAGACGAGGCGGGCAGGGAAGAGACCCAGTACTTC. The variable domain in full, with the rest retrieved from reference TRBV19 and TRBJ2-5, is DGGITQSPKYLFRKEGQNVTLSCEQNLNHDAMYWYRQDPGQGLRLIYYSQIVNDFQKGDIAEGYSVSREKKESFPLTVTSAQKNPTAFYLCASSIDEAGREETQYFGPGTRLLVL.

This clonotype was detected a few times. The chain employs TRBV29-1 and TRBJ2-3; D uncertain. The V gene lost 7 bases and the J gene lost 3 bases, with 14 bases spanning the gap. There are 13 residues in the CDR3. The V gene's germline CDR1 is SQVTM and CDR2 ANQGSEA. This CDR3 reads CSGSGFKTDTQYF. CDR3 nucleotides: TGCAGCGGCTCGGGCTTTAAAACAGATACGCAGTATTTT.

This clonotype was recorded at least ten times. This sequence joins TRBV12-3 or TRBV12-4 and TRBJ2-2; no reliable D call. Trimming left V 4 bases short and J 3 bases short, with 6 bases between. The CDR3 is 13 amino acids. The CDR3 DNA follows: TGTGCCAGCAGTTCGAGCTACACCGGGGAGCTGTTTTTT. This encodes CASSSSYTGELFF.

The rearrangement links TRBV5-6 to TRBJ2-6; D perhaps matches TRBD2 (6 bases). The V gene's germline CDR1 is SGHDT and CDR2 YYEEEE. The length of the CDR3 is 18 residues. With 4 bases removed from V and 2 bases from J, the gap between germline ends came to 19 bases. CDR3 DNA sequence: TGTGCCAGCAGCCACGACCAGAGTTCGGGGGCTGGGGCCAACGTCCTGACTTTC. Its translation is CASSHDQSSGAGANVLTF.

There are a few counts of this clonotype. The gene calls are TRBV7-2 and TRBJ2-3; D ambiguous. V was trimmed by 3 bases and J by 5 bases, leaving 12 bases between them. This CDR3 spans 14 amino acids. CDR1 and CDR2 from the germline V gene are SGHTA and FQGNSA. In DNA form, the CDR3 reads TGTGCCAGCAGCTTGGGGAAAGTTGAAGATACGCAGTATTTT. Its translation is CASSLGKVEDTQYF.

V is TRBV7-9 and J is TRBJ1-2; D unclear. V was clipped by 1 base and J by 1 base, with 7 bases between them. The CDR3 loop spans 14 amino acids. Germline V gene sequence: CDR1 SEHNR, CDR2 FQNEAQ (reference sequence). CDR3 sequence: CASSLDPNNYGYTF. CDR3 DNA: TGTGCCAGCAGCTTAGACCCTAATAACTATGGCTACACCTTC. Looking up the rest from reference TRBV7-9 and TRBJ1-2 gives the full variable domain: DTGVSQNPRHKITKRGQNVTFRCDPISEHNRLYWYRQTLGQGPEFLTYFQNEAQLEKSRLLSDRFSAERPKGSFSTLEIQRTEQGDSAMYLCASSLDPNNYGYTFGSGTRLTVV.

CDR3 sequence: CASTLRGAAGALRELFF. CDR3 DNA: TGTGCCAGCACCCTGAGGGGGGCGGCAGGGGCGTTGAGGGAACTGTTTTTT. The rearrangement joins TRBV13 to TRBJ1-4; a weak D match, TRBD1 (6 bases). The germline V and J ends were trimmed by 7 bases and 12 bases, with 30 bases remaining between them. The CDR3 totals 17 residues. From germline, CDR1 is PRHDT and CDR2 FYEKMQ (reference sequence).

This clonotype was seen a handful of times. The chain uses TRBV9 and TRBJ1-3; possibly TRBD1 for D (6 bases). The V end lost 3 bases, the J end lost 9 bases, and 16 bases lay between the germline ends. The germline CDR1 and CDR2 sequences are SGDLS and YYNGEE. The CDR3 has 14 residues. In DNA, the CDR3 is TGTGCCAGCAGCGGCAGGGGTACTATCACCACCATATATTTT. Translation: CASSGRGTITTIYF.

In its sample, this clonotype was seen many times. The rearrangement uses TRBV5-5 and TRBJ1-2, with no clear D. Germline assignment: CDR1 SGHKS and CDR2 YYEKEE (reference sequence). Trimming left V 3 bases short and J 8 bases short, with 11 bases between. CDR3 length: 12 amino acids. CDR3: CASSYSERGYTF. The CDR3 DNA follows: TGTGCCAGCAGCTACTCCGAACGGGGCTACACCTTC. Combining the CDR3 with reference TRBV5-5 and TRBJ1-2 gives the whole variable domain DAGVTQSPTHLIKTRGQQVTLRCSPISGHKSVSWYQQVLGQGPQFIFQYYEKEERGRGNFPDRFSARQFPNYSSELNVNALLLGDSALYLCASSYSERGYTFGSGTRLTVV.

This chain joins TRBV10-3 and TRBJ1-1; 8 nucleotides agree with TRBD1. This CDR3 is built from 12 residues. CDR1 and CDR2 from the germline V gene are ENHRY and SYGVKD. V gave up 3 bases and J gave up 12 bases; unmatched junction bases: 6. CDR3 bases: TGTGCCATCAGTGACGGGACAGGTGGCCCTTTCTTT. Protein: CAISDGTGGPFF.

V and J are TRBV12-3 or TRBV12-4 and TRBJ2-1, with 9 bases that match TRBD2. The V and J ends lost 1 base and 9 bases, in that order; junction bases with no gene match: 16. This CDR3 region has 18 residues. The DNA of the CDR3 is TGTGCCAGCAGTTTAGGTAGCGGGGGTTCTCAATCGATGGGTGAGCAGTTCTTC. Its protein is CASSLGSGGSQSMGEQFF.

This rearrangement joins TRBV5-1 to TRBJ2-3; D is ambiguous. The CDR3 covers 14 residues. Looked up from germline, CDR1 is SGHRS and CDR2 is YFSETQ. V was shortened by 0 bases and J by 1 base, with 6 bases between the two germline ends. CDR3 in amino acids: CASSLGHGTDTQYF. The CDR3 nucleotides are TGCGCCAGCAGCTTGGGACACGGCACAGATACGCAGTATTTT.